This T cell receptor beta chain was identified in a study of OX40 agonist ivuxolimab in advanced cancers. Study in general: Patients treated during dose escalation were battling hepatocellular carcinoma, melanoma, renal cell or head and neck cancer. Cohort: about 82% men, mean age approximately 64, aged roughly 20 to 79.

V shed 5 bases and J shed 2 bases, with 15 bases lying between them. Per germline, CDR1 SGHVS and CDR2 FQNEAQ. There are 15 residues in the CDR3. Regarding the study as a whole: Dose levels from 0.1 to 3.0 mg/kg saw CD4+ and CD8+ blood T cells expand clonally by week 6.

Some clones are missing from TCRdb's copy, which holds only in-frame ones; the method was immunoSEQ multiplex PCR. This table holds 73,000 or so clones, approximately 85% found once. Autoimmune disease history or systemic immunosuppression excluded patients. Details on this clone: Its antigen remains unidentified.

Material: CD4+ or CD8+ T cells sorted from blood, obtained in a trial of the OX40 agonist ivuxolimab. The sequence was collected from an adult with an advanced solid tumor such as melanoma, head and neck, liver or kidney cancer. The V call is TRBV7-8, the J call TRBJ2-5; no reliable D call. CDR3 coding DNA: TGTGCCAGCAGCCTAGGAGTCCTGGGGCAAGAGACCCAGTACTTC. Its protein product is CASSLGVLGQETQYF. Variable domain in full (rest from reference TRBV7-8 and TRBJ2-5): GAGVSQSPRYKVAKRGQDVALRCDPISGHVSLFWYQQALGQGPEFLTYFQNEAQLDKSGLPSDRFFAERPEGSVSTLKIQRTQQEDSAVYLCASSLGVLGQETQYFGPGTRLLVL.